The rows below give T cell receptor beta chains drawn from one sample of a study of T-cell reconstitution after alpha-beta-depleted transplantation in children. TCRdb redid the calling of the PCR reads with MiXCR, one entry per CDR3 protein. The sample contains some 600,000 distinct CDR3 sequences, approximately 15% of which appear only once. The sample consisted of PBMCs from the stem cell graft donor, taken from the stem cell graft. These receptors originate from a human donor who donated a stem cell graft to a child with acute myeloid leukemia. The CDR3 runs from the conserved cysteine through the conserved F or W. Fields, in order: CDR3 DNA, CDR3 protein, V gene, D gene, J gene, clone size. The D gene is left open where the match is weak. Not all rows give a size; the values are once, few, many and, for expanded clones, a class.

CDR3nt: TGTGCCAGCAGTTCCACGGGACAGGGTGTTATCAATGAGCAGTTCTTC
CDR3aa: CASSSTGQGVINEQFF
v_gene: TRBV12-3/TRBV12-4
d_gene: TRBD1
j_gene: TRBJ2-1
abundance: -

CDR3nt: TGCAGTGCCGCGGACTTAGGGGAGACCCAGTACTTC
CDR3aa: CSAADLGETQYF
v_gene: TRBV20-1
d_gene: -
j_gene: TRBJ2-5
abundance: many

CDR3nt: TGTGCCAGCAGCACCCCCGGGACAGGGGCCTATGGCTACACCTTC
CDR3aa: CASSTPGTGAYGYTF
v_gene: TRBV7-9
d_gene: TRBD1
j_gene: TRBJ1-2
abundance: -

CDR3nt: TGCAGCGCCCCGGGACGACTGGTAGCCAAAAACATTCAGTACTTC
CDR3aa: CSAPGRLVAKNIQYF
v_gene: TRBV20-1
d_gene: -
j_gene: TRBJ2-4
abundance: once

CDR3nt: TGCGCCAGCAGCTTGACAGTCCTGAGCTCCTACGAGCAGTACTTC
CDR3aa: CASSLTVLSSYEQYF
v_gene: TRBV5-1
d_gene: -
j_gene: TRBJ2-7
abundance: many

CDR3nt: TGTGCCAGCAGTTACGGTTTGAACACCGGGGAGCTGTTTTTT
CDR3aa: CASSYGLNTGELFF
v_gene: TRBV6-5
d_gene: -
j_gene: TRBJ2-2
abundance: many

CDR3nt: TGTGCCAGCAGCCCCCCCTATGGCAGGGGCACCTACAATGAGCAGTTCTTC
CDR3aa: CASSPPYGRGTYNEQFF
v_gene: TRBV12-3/TRBV12-4
d_gene: -
j_gene: TRBJ2-1
abundance: few

CDR3nt: TGCAGCGCCCCGATCTCGCACTATGGCTACACCTTC
CDR3aa: CSAPISHYGYTF
v_gene: TRBV29-1
d_gene: -
j_gene: TRBJ1-2
abundance: many

CDR3nt: TGTGCCAGCAGTCGAGCGGGGGGGGAGACCCAGTACTTC
CDR3aa: CASSRAGGETQYF
v_gene: TRBV12-3/TRBV12-4
d_gene: TRBD2
j_gene: TRBJ2-5
abundance: many

CDR3nt: TGTGCCAGCAGCTTGGGGGGTCATGAGCAGTTCTTC
CDR3aa: CASSLGGHEQFF
v_gene: TRBV5-5
d_gene: -
j_gene: TRBJ2-1
abundance: many

CDR3nt: TGCAGTGCTAGAGACCGTGGGCCTTATAGCAATCAGCCCCAGCATTTT
CDR3aa: CSARDRGPYSNQPQHF
v_gene: TRBV20-1
d_gene: -
j_gene: TRBJ1-5
abundance: many

CDR3nt: TGTGCCAGCAGCTTAGAAGTACAGGGCCTCGAGCAGTACTTC
CDR3aa: CASSLEVQGLEQYF
v_gene: TRBV7-9
d_gene: -
j_gene: TRBJ2-7
abundance: -

CDR3nt: TGTGCCAGCAGTTTACTAGGGGCAGATACGCAGTATTTT
CDR3aa: CASSLLGADTQYF
v_gene: TRBV27
d_gene: -
j_gene: TRBJ2-3
abundance: -

CDR3nt: TGTGCCATCAGTGAGTCGATACAGCCCCAGCATTTT
CDR3aa: CAISESIQPQHF
v_gene: TRBV10-3
d_gene: -
j_gene: TRBJ1-5
abundance: many

CDR3nt: TGCGCCAGCAGCTTAGGGACAGCTATTAACACCGGGGAGCTGTTTTTT
CDR3aa: CASSLGTAINTGELFF
v_gene: TRBV5-1
d_gene: TRBD1
j_gene: TRBJ2-2
abundance: -

CDR3nt: TGTGCCAGCAGCTTCGGGGGCGATAATTCACCCCTCCACTTT
CDR3aa: CASSFGGDNSPLHF
v_gene: TRBV7-2
d_gene: -
j_gene: TRBJ1-6
abundance: many

CDR3nt: TGCAGCGTTGAAGACGGTCCAGGGCCAGATACGCAGTATTTT
CDR3aa: CSVEDGPGPDTQYF
v_gene: TRBV29-1
d_gene: -
j_gene: TRBJ2-3
abundance: many

CDR3nt: TGTGCCAGCACCCCGTCGGGGGCTGAAGCTTTCTTT
CDR3aa: CASTPSGAEAFF
v_gene: TRBV7-2
d_gene: -
j_gene: TRBJ1-1
abundance: few

CDR3nt: TGCAGTGGGGCGAGACAGCTTAACTATGGCTACACCTTC
CDR3aa: CSGARQLNYGYTF
v_gene: TRBV20-1
d_gene: -
j_gene: TRBJ1-2
abundance: few

CDR3nt: TGTGCCAGCAGCAATTTCGTAGGACAGGGCCGAGCTTTCTTT
CDR3aa: CASSNFVGQGRAFF
v_gene: TRBV21-1
d_gene: -
j_gene: TRBJ1-1
abundance: -

CDR3nt: TGTGCCACCAGTGATCAAGGACAGGGAGGAAATCAGCCCCAGCATTTT
CDR3aa: CATSDQGQGGNQPQHF
v_gene: TRBV24-1
d_gene: TRBD1
j_gene: TRBJ1-5
abundance: -

CDR3nt: TGTGCCACCAGCAGAGTACTAGCGGGGAGCTCCTACAATGAGCAGTTCTTC
CDR3aa: CATSRVLAGSSYNEQFF
v_gene: TRBV15
d_gene: TRBD2
j_gene: TRBJ2-1
abundance: few

CDR3nt: TGTGCCAGCAGTTTTGGGGGACGCGGGGCTAATGAAAAACTGTTTTTT
CDR3aa: CASSFGGRGANEKLFF
v_gene: TRBV12-3/TRBV12-4
d_gene: -
j_gene: TRBJ1-4
abundance: -

CDR3nt: TGCAGTGCTAGAGATAGGACGGCACCCTACGAGCAGTACTTC
CDR3aa: CSARDRTAPYEQYF
v_gene: TRBV20-1
d_gene: -
j_gene: TRBJ2-7
abundance: many

CDR3nt: TGCAGTGCTAACAGGGCCGGGGAGCTGTTTTTT
CDR3aa: CSANRAGELFF
v_gene: TRBV20-1
d_gene: -
j_gene: TRBJ2-2
abundance: many

CDR3nt: TGTGCCAGCAGTTCGGCAGGGGAGGGGGAGACCCAGTACTTC
CDR3aa: CASSSAGEGETQYF
v_gene: TRBV27
d_gene: -
j_gene: TRBJ2-5
abundance: many

CDR3nt: TGTGCCAGCAGCTTAGATCTTGACGCTGAAATCTCCTACAATGAGCAGTTCTTC
CDR3aa: CASSLDLDAEISYNEQFF
v_gene: TRBV7-6
d_gene: -
j_gene: TRBJ2-1
abundance: many

CDR3nt: TGTGCCAGCAGCTTAGGGGTGTACAATGAGCATTTCTTC
CDR3aa: CASSLGVYNEHFF
v_gene: TRBV7-2
d_gene: -
j_gene: TRBJ2-1
abundance: -

CDR3nt: TGTGCCAGCAGTGAAGCAGGGGGGATCTACGAGCAGTACTTC
CDR3aa: CASSEAGGIYEQYF
v_gene: TRBV2
d_gene: -
j_gene: TRBJ2-7
abundance: -

CDR3nt: TGCGCCAGCAACTCCGGGGAGCGTCAGAGAGGTTTCAAGACCCAGTACTTC
CDR3aa: CASNSGERQRGFKTQYF
v_gene: TRBV5-1
d_gene: -
j_gene: TRBJ2-5
abundance: few

CDR3nt: TGCAGTGCTAGAGTCCCAGGGGGGGCTATCTACGAGCAGTACTTC
CDR3aa: CSARVPGGAIYEQYF
v_gene: TRBV20-1
d_gene: -
j_gene: TRBJ2-7
abundance: many